Described below is a single T cell receptor (beta chain) sequence and its context. The antigen is undetermined. The CDR3 loop spans 14 amino acids. Germline lookup yields CDR1 MGHRA and CDR2 YSYEKL. Trimming at V came to 5 bases and at J to 0 bases, leaving 3 bases not matched to a gene. Clones were read by immunoSEQ multiplex PCR, and TCRdb kept only the in-frame ones, dropping some. Of over 200,000 clones listed, 75% to 80% are singletons. The sample is drawn from a study of cytotoxic CD8 clonotypes in ibrutinib-treated CLL. Notes on the study in general: Relative to age-matched healthy donors, clonality at baseline was higher, and it tracked circulating CD8+ T-cell counts.

J is TRBJ2-7 and V is TRBV4-1; the match to TRBD1 covers 8 bases. The TCR was taken from a human donor with chronic lymphocytic leukemia. The sequences come from PBMCs, collected after 12 months of ibrutinib treatment. The CDR3: CASSLGTGSYEQYF. In DNA form, the CDR3 reads TGCGCCAGCAGCTTGGGGACAGGCTCCTACGAGCAGTACTTC.